This is a list of T cell receptor beta chains from one sample in a study of blood T cell repertoires in COVID-19. Method: immunoSEQ multiplex PCR; TCRdb's copy keeps in-frame clones and lacks some. The table has about 170,000 clones, roughly 80% seen once; the top ten hold 4% to 4.5%. Sequences were obtained from PBMCs or T cells enriched from blood (not recorded which). These receptors all come from a woman in her fifties or sixties who had recovered from COVID-19. Each CDR3 is given with its conserved first and last residue. The D gene is left open where the match is weak. Clone size is not always given. Where it is, it says once, few, many or a class for expanded clones.

J: TRBJ1-5; size: .; V: TRBV28; D: TRBD1; DNA: TGTGCCAGCAGCCAGGGGGCGCGGAATCAGCCCCAGCATTTT; CDR3: CASSQGARNQPQHF
J: TRBJ2-3; size: .; V: TRBV7-9; D: .; DNA: TGTGCCAGCAGCTCTGGGACTCCCGCAGATACGCAGTATTTT; CDR3: CASSSGTPADTQYF
J: TRBJ1-1; size: few; V: TRBV12-3/TRBV12-4; D: .; DNA: TGTGCCAGCAGCTCGGGGGGGACTGAAGCTTTCTTT; CDR3: CASSSGGTEAFF
J: TRBJ2-1; size: once; V: TRBV29-1; D: TRBD2; DNA: TGCAGCACTTCCGACGGGAGGTTCAATGAGCAGTTCTTC; CDR3: CSTSDGRFNEQFF
J: TRBJ2-1; size: .; V: TRBV10-3; D: TRBD2; DNA: TGTGCCATCGCGCTAAAGAGCGGGGAGGAGCAGTTCTTC; CDR3: CAIALKSGEEQFF
J: TRBJ1-2; size: .; V: TRBV30; D: .; DNA: TGTGCTGGAGGGCTATCCGGCTACACCTTC; CDR3: CAGGLSGYTF
J: TRBJ1-6; size: .; V: TRBV5-1; D: .; DNA: TGCGCCAGCAGCTTGGGGGGCAGACGCTCCTATAATTCACCCCTCCACTTT; CDR3: CASSLGGRRSYNSPLHF
J: TRBJ1-1; size: few; V: TRBV19; D: .; DNA: TGTGCCAGTAGTAGGGACCCAGGCGGGGTTAGGACTGAAGCTTTCTTT; CDR3: CASSRDPGGVRTEAFF
J: TRBJ1-5; size: few; V: TRBV30; D: .; DNA: TGTGCCTGGTCCCTTACCGGGGATCAGCCCCAGCATTTT; CDR3: CAWSLTGDQPQHF
J: TRBJ1-1; size: .; V: TRBV4-1; D: .; DNA: TGCGCCAGCAGCCAAGAACCGGGAATCACTGAAGCTTTCTTT; CDR3: CASSQEPGITEAFF
J: TRBJ1-4; size: .; V: TRBV5-1; D: .; DNA: TGCGCCAGCAGCCCTGACAGGACGGGGGAAAAACTGTTTTTT; CDR3: CASSPDRTGEKLFF
J: TRBJ1-5; size: .; V: TRBV11-2; D: .; DNA: TGTGCCAGCAGCCTGGACTACGGCAATCAGCCCCAGCATTTT; CDR3: CASSLDYGNQPQHF
J: TRBJ1-3; size: .; V: TRBV13; D: TRBD1; DNA: TGTGCCAGCAGCTTACAGGGGGAGCCTGGAAACACCATATATTTT; CDR3: CASSLQGEPGNTIYF
J: TRBJ1-1; size: .; V: TRBV6-5; D: .; DNA: TGTGCCAGCACCTATAGGGGAGGGAAAGCTTTCTTT; CDR3: CASTYRGGKAFF
J: TRBJ1-2; size: .; V: TRBV5-5; D: TRBD1; DNA: TGTGCCAGCAAGGCCGGACCCGGGACAGGGGGTTACACCTTC; CDR3: CASKAGPGTGGYTF
J: TRBJ1-2; size: .; V: TRBV13; D: TRBD1; DNA: TGTGCCAGCAGCTCGGGACAGGGGGCAAGTGGCTACACCTTC; CDR3: CASSSGQGASGYTF
J: TRBJ1-3; size: .; V: TRBV9; D: .; DNA: TGTGCCAGCAGCCCCTGGCCTGGAAACACCATATATTTT; CDR3: CASSPWPGNTIYF
J: TRBJ1-5; size: few; V: TRBV28; D: .; DNA: TGTGCCAGCAGTCGACTGGCCGGGGATCAGCCCCAGCATTTT; CDR3: CASSRLAGDQPQHF